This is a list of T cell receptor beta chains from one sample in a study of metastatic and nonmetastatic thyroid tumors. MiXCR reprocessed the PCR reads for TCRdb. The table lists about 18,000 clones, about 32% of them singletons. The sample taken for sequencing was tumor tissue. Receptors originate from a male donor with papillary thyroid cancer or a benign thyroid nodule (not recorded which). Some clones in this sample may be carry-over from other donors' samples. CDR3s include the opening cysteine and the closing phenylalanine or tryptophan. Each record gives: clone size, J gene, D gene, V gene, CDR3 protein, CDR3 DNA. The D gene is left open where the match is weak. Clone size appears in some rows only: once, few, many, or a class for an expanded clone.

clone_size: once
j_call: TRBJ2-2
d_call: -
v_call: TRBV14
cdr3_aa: CGSSQDSTCTWELFF
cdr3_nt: TGTGGCAGCAGCCAAGATTCTACTTGTACCTGGGAGCTGTTTTTT

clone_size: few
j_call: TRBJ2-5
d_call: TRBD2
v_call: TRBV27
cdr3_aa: CASSSRAGLSGGRETQYF
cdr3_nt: TGTGCCAGCAGTTCCCGTGCGGGACTATCGGGAGGTCGGGAGACCCAGTACTTC

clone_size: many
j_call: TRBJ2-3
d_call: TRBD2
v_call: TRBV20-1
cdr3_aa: CSARESTSGRNTQYF
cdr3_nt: TGCAGTGCTAGAGAGTCAACTAGCGGGAGGAATACGCAGTATTTT

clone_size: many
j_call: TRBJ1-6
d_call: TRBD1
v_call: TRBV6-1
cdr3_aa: CASIRDREGNSPLHF
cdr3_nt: TGTGCCAGCATAAGAGACAGGGAAGGAAATTCACCCCTCCACTTT

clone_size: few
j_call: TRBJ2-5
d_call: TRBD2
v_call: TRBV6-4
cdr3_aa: CASSDREGLAGGQETQYF
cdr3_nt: TGTGCCAGCAGTGATAGGGAGGGACTAGCGGGAGGCCAAGAGACCCAGTACTTC

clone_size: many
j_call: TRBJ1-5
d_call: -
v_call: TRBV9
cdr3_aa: CASSATPNQPQHF
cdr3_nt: TGTGCCAGCAGCGCCACCCCCAATCAGCCCCAGCATTTT

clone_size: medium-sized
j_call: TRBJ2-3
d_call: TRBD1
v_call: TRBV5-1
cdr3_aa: CASSLLTGAADTQYF
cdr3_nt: TGCGCCAGCAGCTTGCTGACAGGGGCAGCAGATACGCAGTATTTT

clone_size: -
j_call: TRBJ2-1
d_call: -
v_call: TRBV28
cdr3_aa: CASSLSPPVSHEQFF
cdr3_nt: TGTGCCAGCAGTTTATCCCCCCCAGTATCACATGAGCAGTTCTTC

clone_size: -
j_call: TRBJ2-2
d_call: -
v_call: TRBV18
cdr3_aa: CASSLYPNTGELFF
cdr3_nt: TGTGCCAGCTCCCTCTATCCGAACACCGGGGAGCTGTTTTTT

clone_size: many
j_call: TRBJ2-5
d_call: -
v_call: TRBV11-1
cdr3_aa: CASSFRTFDSPETQYF
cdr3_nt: TGTGCCAGCAGCTTTCGTACATTTGACAGCCCGGAGACCCAGTACTTC

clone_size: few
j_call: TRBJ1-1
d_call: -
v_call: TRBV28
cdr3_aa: CATQVGDTEAFF
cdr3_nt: TGTGCCACCCAAGTAGGGGACACTGAAGCTTTCTTT

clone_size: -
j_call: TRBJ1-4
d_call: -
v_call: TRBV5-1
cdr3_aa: CYSSTTGTEIEKLFF
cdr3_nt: TGCTACAGCAGCACGACCGGGACGGAAATTGAAAAACTGTTTTTT

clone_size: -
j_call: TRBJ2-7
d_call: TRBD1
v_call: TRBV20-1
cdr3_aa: CSARAGGYEQYF
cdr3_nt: TGCAGTGCTAGAGCAGGGGGCTACGAGCAATACTTC

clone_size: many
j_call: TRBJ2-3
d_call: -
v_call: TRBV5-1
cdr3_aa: CASTTTPGPSTDTQYF
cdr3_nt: TGCGCCAGCACGACCACACCGGGACCGAGCACAGATACGCAGTATTTT

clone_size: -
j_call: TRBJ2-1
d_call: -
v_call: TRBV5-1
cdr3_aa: CASSLAGEQFF
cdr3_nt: TGCGCCAGCAGCTTAGCTGGTGAGCAGTTCTTC

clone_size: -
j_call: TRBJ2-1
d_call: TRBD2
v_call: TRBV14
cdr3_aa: CASSLHGGEGRGYNEQFF
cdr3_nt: TGTGCCAGCAGCCTACACGGAGGGGAGGGTCGGGGCTACAATGAGCAGTTCTTC

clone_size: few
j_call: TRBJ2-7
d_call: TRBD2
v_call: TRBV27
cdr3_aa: CASSLRREGGFEQYF
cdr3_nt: TGTGCCAGCAGTTTACGCAGGGAGGGTGGGTTCGAGCAGTACTTC

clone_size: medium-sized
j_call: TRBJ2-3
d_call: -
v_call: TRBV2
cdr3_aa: CASSEGGRTDTQYF
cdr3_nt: TGTGCCAGCAGTGAAGGTGGGAGAACAGATACGCAGTATTTT

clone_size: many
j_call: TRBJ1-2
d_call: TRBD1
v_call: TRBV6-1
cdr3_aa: CASRTGQGGYGYTF
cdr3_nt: TGTGCCAGCAGGACGGGACAGGGGGGTTATGGCTACACCTTC

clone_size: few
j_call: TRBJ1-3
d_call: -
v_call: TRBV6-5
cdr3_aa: CASSLQGSGNTIYF
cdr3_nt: TGTGCCAGCAGTTTACAGGGATCAGGAAACACCATATATTTT

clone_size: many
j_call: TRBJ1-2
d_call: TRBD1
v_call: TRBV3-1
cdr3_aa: CASSPTGAGWYGYTF
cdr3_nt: TGTGCCAGCAGCCCTACAGGGGCGGGTTGGTATGGCTACACCTTC

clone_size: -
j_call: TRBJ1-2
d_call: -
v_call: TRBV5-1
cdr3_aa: CASSLYGADYGYTF
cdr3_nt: TGCGCCAGCAGCTTGTATGGGGCAGACTATGGCTACACCTTC

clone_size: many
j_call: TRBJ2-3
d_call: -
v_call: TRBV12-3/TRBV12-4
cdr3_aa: CATTRAPTDTQYF
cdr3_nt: TGTGCCACTACCAGGGCACCCACAGATACGCAGTATTTT

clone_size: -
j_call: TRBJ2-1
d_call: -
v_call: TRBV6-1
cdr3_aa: CASSPDEGTLNEQFF
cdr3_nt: TGTGCCAGCAGTCCGGACGAAGGAACCTTAAATGAGCAGTTCTTC

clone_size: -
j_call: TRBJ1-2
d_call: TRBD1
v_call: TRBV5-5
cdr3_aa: CANCFIVTGGGYGYTF
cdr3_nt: TGTGCCAACTGCTTTATCGTTACAGGGGGCGGCTATGGCTACACCTTC

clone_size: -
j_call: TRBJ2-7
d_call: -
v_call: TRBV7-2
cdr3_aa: CASRRGSGGDYEQYF
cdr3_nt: TGTGCGAGCAGACGGGGGTCCGGGGGAGACTACGAGCAGTACTTC

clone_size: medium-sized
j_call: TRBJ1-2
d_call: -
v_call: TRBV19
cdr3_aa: CASSMANAGNYGYTF
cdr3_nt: TGTGCCAGTAGTATGGCTAATGCGGGGAACTATGGCTACACCTTC

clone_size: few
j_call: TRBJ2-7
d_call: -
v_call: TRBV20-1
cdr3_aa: CSARDSRGDFTYEQYF
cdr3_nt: TGCAGTGCTAGAGATTCGAGGGGCGACTTCACCTACGAGCAGTACTTC

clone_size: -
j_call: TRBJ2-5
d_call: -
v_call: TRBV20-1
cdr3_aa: CSARKGRLGETQYF
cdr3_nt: TGCAGTGCTAGGAAGGGGCGCCTCGGGGAGACCCAGTACTTC

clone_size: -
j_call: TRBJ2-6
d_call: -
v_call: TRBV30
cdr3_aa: CAWSRDKFTAGANVLTF
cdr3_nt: TGTGCCTGGAGTCGGGATAAGTTTACCGCGGGGGCCAACGTCCTGACTTTC

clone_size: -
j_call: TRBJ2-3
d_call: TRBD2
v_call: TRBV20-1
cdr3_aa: CSARAAGVGADTQYF
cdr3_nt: TGCAGTGCTAGGGCAGCGGGAGTGGGGGCCGATACGCAGTATTTT

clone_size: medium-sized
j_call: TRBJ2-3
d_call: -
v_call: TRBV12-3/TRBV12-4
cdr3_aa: CASTGSTDTQYF
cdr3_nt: TGTGCCAGCACGGGCAGCACAGATACGCAGTATTTT

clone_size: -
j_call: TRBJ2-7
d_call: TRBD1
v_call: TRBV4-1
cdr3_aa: CASSRRNQGEVPYEQYF
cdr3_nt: TGCGCCAGCAGCCGAAGGAATCAGGGGGAAGTCCCCTACGAGCAGTACTTC

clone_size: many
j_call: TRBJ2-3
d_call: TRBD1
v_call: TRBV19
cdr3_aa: CASSTDRKSDTQYF
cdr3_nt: TGTGCCAGTAGTACGGACAGGAAGTCAGATACGCAGTATTTT

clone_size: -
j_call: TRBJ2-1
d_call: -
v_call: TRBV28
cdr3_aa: CASSLEREKQFF
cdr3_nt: TGTGCCAGCAGTTTAGAACGGGAGAAGCAGTTCTTC

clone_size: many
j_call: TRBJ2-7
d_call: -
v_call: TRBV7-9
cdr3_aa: CASSRTITEQYF
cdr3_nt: TGTGCCAGCAGCAGGACGATCACCGAGCAGTACTTC

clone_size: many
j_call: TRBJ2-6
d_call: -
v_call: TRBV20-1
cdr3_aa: CSARDDQNSGANVLTF
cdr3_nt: TGCAGTGCTAGAGATGACCAGAACTCTGGGGCCAACGTCCTGACTTTC

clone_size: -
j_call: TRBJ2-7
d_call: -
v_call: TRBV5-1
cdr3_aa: CASSSAPRGYEQYF
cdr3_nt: TGCGCCAGCAGCTCCGCCCCGAGGGGCTACGAGCAGTACTTC

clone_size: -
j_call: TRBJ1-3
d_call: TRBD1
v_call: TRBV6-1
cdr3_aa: CASSSGTGSSGNTIYF
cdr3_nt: TGTGCCAGCAGTTCAGGGACAGGAAGCTCTGGAAACACCATATATTTT

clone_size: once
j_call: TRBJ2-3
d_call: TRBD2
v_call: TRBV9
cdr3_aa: CASSVVAGGRTDTQYF
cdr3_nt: TGTGCCAGCAGCGTAGTAGCGGGGGGTCGCACAGATACGCAGTATTTT

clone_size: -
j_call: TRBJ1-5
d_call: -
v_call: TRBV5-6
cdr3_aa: CASSLGLTDQPQHF
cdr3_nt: TGTGCCAGCAGCTTGGGTCTGACCGATCAGCCCCAGCATTTT

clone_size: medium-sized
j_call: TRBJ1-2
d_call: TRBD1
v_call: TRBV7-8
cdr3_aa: CASSLDRTGERYGYTF
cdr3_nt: TGTGCCAGCAGCTTAGATAGGACAGGGGAGAGGTATGGCTACACCTTC

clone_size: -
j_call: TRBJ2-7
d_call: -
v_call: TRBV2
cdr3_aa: CATSGTPSYEQYF
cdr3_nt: TGTGCCACCTCCGGGACTCCGTCCTACGAGCAGTACTTC

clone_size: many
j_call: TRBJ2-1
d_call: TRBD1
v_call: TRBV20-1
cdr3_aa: CSAFPGTGYNEQFF
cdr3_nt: TGCAGTGCTTTTCCCGGGACAGGGTACAATGAGCAGTTCTTC

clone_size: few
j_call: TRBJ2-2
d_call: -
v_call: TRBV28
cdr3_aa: CASSQSGGGELFF
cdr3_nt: TGTGCCAGCAGCCAAAGCGGCGGCGGGGAGCTGTTTTTT

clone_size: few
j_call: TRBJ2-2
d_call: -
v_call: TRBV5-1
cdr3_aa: CASSEGTGELFF
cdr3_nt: TGCGCCAGCAGCGAGGGAACCGGGGAGCTGTTTTTT

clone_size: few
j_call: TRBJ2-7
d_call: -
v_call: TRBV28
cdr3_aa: CASSLRDEQYF
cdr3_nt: TGTGCCAGCAGTCTGAGAGACGAGCAGTACTTC

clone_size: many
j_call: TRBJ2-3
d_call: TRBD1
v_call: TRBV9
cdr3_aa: CASSPRLGQGGDTQYF
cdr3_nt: TGTGCCAGCAGCCCCAGGCTCGGACAGGGAGGAGATACGCAGTATTTT

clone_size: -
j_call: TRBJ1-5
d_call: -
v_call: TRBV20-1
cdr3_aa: CSASPRSGFGQPQHF
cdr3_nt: TGCAGTGCTAGTCCCCGATCAGGGTTTGGGCAGCCCCAGCATTTT

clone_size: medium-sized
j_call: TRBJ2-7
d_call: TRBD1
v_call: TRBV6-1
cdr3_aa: CASRPNNRGHSYEQYF
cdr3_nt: TGTGCCAGCAGGCCGAATAACAGGGGACACTCCTACGAGCAGTACTTC

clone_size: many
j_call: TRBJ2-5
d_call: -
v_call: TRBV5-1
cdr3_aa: CASSLATGRTQETQYF
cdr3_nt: TGCGCCAGCAGCTTGGCCACCGGCAGGACCCAAGAGACCCAGTACTTC

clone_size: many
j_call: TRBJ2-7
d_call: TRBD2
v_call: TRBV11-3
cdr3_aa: CASSVGLAEQTYEQYF
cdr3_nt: TGTGCCAGCAGCGTGGGACTAGCGGAGCAGACCTACGAGCAGTACTTC

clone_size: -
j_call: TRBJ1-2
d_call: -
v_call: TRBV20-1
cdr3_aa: CSARGGGENYGYTF
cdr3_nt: TGCAGTGCTAGAGGTGGAGGGGAGAACTATGGCTACACCTTC

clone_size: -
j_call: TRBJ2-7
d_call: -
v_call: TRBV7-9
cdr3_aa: CARSSTYEKYF
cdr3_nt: TGTGCCCGCAGCTCCACTTACGAGAAGTACTTC

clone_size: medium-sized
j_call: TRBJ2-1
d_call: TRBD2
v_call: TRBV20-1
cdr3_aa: CSAKDSGTSGDEQFF
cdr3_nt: TGCAGTGCCAAGGACTCCGGGACTAGCGGCGATGAGCAGTTCTTC

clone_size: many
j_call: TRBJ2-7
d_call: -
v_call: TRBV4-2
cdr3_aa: CASSQGRVYEQYF
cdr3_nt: TGTGCCAGCAGCCAAGGGAGGGTTTACGAACAGTACTTC

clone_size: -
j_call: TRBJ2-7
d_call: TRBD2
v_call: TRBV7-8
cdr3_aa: CASSLVGRTSGISYEQYF
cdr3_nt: TGTGCCAGCAGCTTAGTGGGGAGGACTAGCGGGATTTCCTACGAGCAGTACTTC

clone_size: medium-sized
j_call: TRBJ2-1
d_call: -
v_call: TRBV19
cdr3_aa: CASSMGTSNEQFF
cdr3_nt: TGTGCCAGTAGTATGGGGACTTCGAATGAGCAGTTCTTC

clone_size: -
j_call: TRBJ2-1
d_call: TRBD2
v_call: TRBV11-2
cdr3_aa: CASSLDLAGGPGEQFF
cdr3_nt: TGTGCCAGCAGCTTAGATCTAGCGGGAGGGCCGGGTGAGCAGTTCTTC